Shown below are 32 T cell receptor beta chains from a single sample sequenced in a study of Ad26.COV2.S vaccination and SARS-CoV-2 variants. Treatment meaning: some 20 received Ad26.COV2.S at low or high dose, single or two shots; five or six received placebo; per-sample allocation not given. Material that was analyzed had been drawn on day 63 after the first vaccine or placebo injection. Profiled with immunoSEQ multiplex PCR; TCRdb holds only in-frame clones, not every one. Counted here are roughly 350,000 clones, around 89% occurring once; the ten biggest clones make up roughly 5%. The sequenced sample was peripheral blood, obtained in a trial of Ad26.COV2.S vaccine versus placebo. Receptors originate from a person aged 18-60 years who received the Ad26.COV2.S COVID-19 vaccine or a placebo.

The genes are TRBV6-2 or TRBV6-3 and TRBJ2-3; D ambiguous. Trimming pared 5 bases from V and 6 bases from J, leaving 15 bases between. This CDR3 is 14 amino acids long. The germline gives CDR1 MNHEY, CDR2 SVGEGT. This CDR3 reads CASSLGPAPDTQYF. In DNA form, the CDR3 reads TGTGCCAGCAGTCTAGGCCCCGCTCCCGATACGCAGTATTTT.

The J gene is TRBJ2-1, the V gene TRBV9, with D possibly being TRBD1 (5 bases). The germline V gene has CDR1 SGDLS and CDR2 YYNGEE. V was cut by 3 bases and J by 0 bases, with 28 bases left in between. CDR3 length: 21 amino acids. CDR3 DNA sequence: TGTGCCAGCAGCGATAGTAAGGCGGAGCAGGGTCCCCATAGCTCCTACAATGAGCAGTTCTTC. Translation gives CASSDSKAEQGPHSSYNEQFF.

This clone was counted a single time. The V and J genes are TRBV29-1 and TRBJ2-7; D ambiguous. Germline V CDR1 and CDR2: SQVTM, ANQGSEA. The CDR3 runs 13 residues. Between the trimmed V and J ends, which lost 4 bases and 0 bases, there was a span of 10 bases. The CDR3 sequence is CSVVWQSSYEQYF. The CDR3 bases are TGCAGCGTTGTCTGGCAGAGCTCCTACGAGCAGTACTTC.

For the CDR3, the DNA is TGTGCCACCAGCAGAAATATTCGAGACCGTAACTATGGCTACACCTTC. Residues: CATSRNIRDRNYGYTF. The chain recombines TRBV15 with TRBJ1-2, with no clear D. Trimming shortened V by 2 bases and J by 1 base, and 14 bases separated the two germline ends. Germline V gene data show CDR1 as LNHNV and CDR2 as YYDKDF (reference sequence). CDR3 length equals 16 residues.

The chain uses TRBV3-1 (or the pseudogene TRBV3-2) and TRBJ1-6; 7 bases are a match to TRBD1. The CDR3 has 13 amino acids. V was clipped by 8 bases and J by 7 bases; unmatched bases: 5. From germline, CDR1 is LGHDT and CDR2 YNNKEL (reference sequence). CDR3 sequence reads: CASRRDSNSPLHF. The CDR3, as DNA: TGTGCCAGCCGGAGGGACAGCAATTCACCCCTCCACTTT.

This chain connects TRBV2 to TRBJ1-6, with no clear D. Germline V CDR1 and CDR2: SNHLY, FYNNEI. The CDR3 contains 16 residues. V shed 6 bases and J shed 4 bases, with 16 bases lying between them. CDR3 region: CASSARDPRYNSPLHF. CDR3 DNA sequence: TGTGCCAGCAGCGCGAGGGATCCCCGTTATAATTCACCCCTCCACTTT.

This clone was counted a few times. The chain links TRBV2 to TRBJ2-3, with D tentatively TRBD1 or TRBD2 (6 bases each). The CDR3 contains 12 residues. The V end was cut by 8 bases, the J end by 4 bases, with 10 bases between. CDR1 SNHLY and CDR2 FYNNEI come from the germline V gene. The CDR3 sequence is CASGRGPDTQYF. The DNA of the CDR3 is TGTGCCAGCGGACGGGGGCCAGATACGCAGTATTTT.

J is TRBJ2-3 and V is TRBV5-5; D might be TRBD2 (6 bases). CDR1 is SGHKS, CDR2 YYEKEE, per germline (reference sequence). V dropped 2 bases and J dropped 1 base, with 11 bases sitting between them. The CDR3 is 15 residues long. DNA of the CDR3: TGTGCCAGCAGCTTCCAACTAGCTGGCACAGATACGCAGTATTTT. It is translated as CASSFQLAGTDTQYF.

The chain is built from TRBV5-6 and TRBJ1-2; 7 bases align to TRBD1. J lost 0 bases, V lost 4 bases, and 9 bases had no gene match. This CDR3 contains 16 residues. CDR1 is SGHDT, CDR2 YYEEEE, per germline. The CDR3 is CASSETGSEANYGYTF. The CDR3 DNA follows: TGTGCCAGCAGCGAGACAGGGTCGGAAGCTAACTATGGCTACACCTTC. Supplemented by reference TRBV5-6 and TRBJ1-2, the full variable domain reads DAGVTQSPTHLIKTRGQQVTLRCSPKSGHDTVSWYQQALGQGPQFIFQYYEEEERQRGNFPDRFSGHQFPNYSSELNVNALLLGDSALYLCASSETGSEANYGYTFGSGTRLTVV.

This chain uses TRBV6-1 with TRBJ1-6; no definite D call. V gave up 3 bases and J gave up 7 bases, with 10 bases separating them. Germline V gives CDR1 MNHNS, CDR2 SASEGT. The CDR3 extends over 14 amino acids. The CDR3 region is CASSDPRMNSPLHF. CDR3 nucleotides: TGTGCCAGCAGTGACCCCCGGATGAATTCACCCCTCCACTTT.

The CDR3 coding sequence is TGTGCCAGCAGCTTAGAACTTTGGAACACTGAAGCTTTCTTT. It yields the protein CASSLELWNTEAFF. The rearrangement uses TRBV7-9 and TRBJ1-1; D remains unclear. V was pared by 1 base and J by 1 base, with 7 bases between. The CDR3 is made up of 14 amino acids. Germline lookup yields CDR1 SEHNR and CDR2 FQNEAQ (reference sequence).

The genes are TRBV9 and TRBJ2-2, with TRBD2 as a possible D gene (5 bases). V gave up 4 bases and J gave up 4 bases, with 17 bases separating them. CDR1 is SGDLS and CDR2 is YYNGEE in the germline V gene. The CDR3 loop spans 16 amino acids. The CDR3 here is CASSPPRAAGTGELFF. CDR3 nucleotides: TGTGCCAGCAGCCCACCGCGGGCCGCGGGCACCGGGGAGCTGTTTTTT.

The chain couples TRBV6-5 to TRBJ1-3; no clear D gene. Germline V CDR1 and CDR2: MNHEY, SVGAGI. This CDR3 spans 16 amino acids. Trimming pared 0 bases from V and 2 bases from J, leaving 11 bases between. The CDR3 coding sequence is TGTGCCAGCAGTTACTCGGGTTTGAGGACTGGAAACACCATATATTTT. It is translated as CASSYSGLRTGNTIYF.

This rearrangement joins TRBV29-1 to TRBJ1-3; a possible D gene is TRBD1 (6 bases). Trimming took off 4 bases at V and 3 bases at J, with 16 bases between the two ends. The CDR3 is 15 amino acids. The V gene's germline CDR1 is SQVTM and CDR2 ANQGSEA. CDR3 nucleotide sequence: TGCAGCGTTGGTGGAGTGGGGGCAGGTGGAAACACCATATATTTT. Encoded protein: CSVGGVGAGGNTIYF. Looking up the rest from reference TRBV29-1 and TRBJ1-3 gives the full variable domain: SAVISQKPSRDICQRGTSLTIQCQVDSQVTMMFWYRQQPGQSLTLIATANQGSEATYESGFVIDKFPISRPNLTFSTLTVSNMSPEDSSIYLCSVGGVGAGGNTIYFGEGSWLTVV.

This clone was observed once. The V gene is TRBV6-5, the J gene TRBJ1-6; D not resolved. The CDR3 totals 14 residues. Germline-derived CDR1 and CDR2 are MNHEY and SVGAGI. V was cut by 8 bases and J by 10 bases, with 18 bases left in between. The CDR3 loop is CASGWREGSSPLHF. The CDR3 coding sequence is TGTGCCAGCGGTTGGCGGGAAGGTAGCTCACCCCTCCACTTT.

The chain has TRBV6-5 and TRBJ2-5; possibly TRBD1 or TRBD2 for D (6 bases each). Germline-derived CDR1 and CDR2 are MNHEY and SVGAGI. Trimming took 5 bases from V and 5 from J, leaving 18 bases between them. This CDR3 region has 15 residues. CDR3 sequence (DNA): TGTGCCAGCAGTCTGACGGGGGCAGGTCGGGAGACCCAGTACTTC. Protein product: CASSLTGAGRETQYF.

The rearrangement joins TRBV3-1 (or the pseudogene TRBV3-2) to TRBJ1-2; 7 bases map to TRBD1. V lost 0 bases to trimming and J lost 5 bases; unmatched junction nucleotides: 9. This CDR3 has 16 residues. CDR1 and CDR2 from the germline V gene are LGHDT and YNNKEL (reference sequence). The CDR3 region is CASSQDFTPGGYGYTF. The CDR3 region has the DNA TGTGCCAGCAGCCAAGATTTTACCCCAGGGGGTTATGGCTACACCTTC.

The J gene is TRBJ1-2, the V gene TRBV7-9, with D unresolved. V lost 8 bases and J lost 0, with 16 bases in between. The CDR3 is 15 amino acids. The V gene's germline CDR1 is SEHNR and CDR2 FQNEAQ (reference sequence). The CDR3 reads CASGSFTAPNYGYTF. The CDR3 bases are TGTGCCAGCGGCTCTTTCACGGCGCCTAACTATGGCTACACCTTC.

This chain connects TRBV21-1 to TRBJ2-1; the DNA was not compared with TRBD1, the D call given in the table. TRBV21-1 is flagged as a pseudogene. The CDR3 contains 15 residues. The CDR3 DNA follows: TGTGCCAGCAGCAGGGACAGGGGAGTGGGTAATGAGCAGTTCTTC. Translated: CASSRDRGVGNEQFF.

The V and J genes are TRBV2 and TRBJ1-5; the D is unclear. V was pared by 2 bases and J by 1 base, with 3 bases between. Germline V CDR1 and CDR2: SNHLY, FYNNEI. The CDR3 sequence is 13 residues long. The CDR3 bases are TGTGCCAGCAGTGAAAACAGCAATCAGCCCCAGCATTTT. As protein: CASSENSNQPQHF. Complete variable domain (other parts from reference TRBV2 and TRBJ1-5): EPEVTQTPSHQVTQMGQEVILRCVPISNHLYFYWYRQILGQKVEFLVSFYNNEISEKSEIFDDQFSVERPDGSNFTLKIRSTKLEDSAMYFCASSENSNQPQHFGDGTRLSIL.

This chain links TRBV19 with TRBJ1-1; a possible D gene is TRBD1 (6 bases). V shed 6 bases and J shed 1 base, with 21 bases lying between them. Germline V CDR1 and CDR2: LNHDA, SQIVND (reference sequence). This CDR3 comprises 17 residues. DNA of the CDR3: TGTGCCAGTAGCACCGGGGGGGGGCCCTTTACGAACACTGAAGCTTTCTTT. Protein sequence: CASSTGGGPFTNTEAFF.

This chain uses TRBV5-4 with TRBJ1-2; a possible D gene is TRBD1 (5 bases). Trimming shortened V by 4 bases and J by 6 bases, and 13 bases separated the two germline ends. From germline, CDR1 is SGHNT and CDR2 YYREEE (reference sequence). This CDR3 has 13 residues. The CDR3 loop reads CASSKDKVDGYTF. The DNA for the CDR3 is TGTGCCAGCAGCAAGGACAAGGTGGATGGCTACACCTTC. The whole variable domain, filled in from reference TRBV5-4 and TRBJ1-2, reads ETGVTQSPTHLIKTRGQQVTLRCSSQSGHNTVSWYQQALGQGPQFIFQYYREEENGRGNFPPRFSGLQFPNYSSELNVNALELDDSALYLCASSKDKVDGYTFGSGTRLTVV.

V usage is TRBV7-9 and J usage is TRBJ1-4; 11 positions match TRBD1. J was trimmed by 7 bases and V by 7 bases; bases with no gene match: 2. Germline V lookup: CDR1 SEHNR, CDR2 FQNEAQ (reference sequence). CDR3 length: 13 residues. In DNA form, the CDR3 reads TGTGCCAGCATCGGACAGGGGGCTGAAAAACTGTTTTTT. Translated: CASIGQGAEKLFF.

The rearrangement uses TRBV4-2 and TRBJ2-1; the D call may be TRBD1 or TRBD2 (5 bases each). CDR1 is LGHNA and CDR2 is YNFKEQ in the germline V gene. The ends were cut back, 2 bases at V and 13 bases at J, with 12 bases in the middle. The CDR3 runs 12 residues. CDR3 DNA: TGTGCCAGCAGCCAATCGGGACGGCCCCAGTTCTTC. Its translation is CASSQSGRPQFF.

CDR3 coding DNA: TGTGCCAGCAGCCGTAGCTTGGGGGAAGAGACCCAGTACTTC. Amino acid sequence: CASSRSLGEETQYF. The chain joins TRBV9 to TRBJ2-5, with D perhaps assigned TRBD1 or TRBD2 (5 bases each). The CDR3 has 14 residues. The germline gives CDR1 SGDLS, CDR2 YYNGEE. V lost 4 bases and J lost 3, with 13 bases in between.

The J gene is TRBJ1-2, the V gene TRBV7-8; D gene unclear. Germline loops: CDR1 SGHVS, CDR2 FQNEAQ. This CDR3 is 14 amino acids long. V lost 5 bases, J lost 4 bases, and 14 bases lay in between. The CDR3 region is CASSPATSVYGYTF. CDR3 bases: TGTGCCAGCAGCCCCGCGACATCGGTCTATGGCTACACCTTC. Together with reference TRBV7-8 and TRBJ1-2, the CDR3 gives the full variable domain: GAGVSQSPRYKVAKRGQDVALRCDPISGHVSLFWYQQALGQGPEFLTYFQNEAQLDKSGLPSDRFFAERPEGSVSTLKIQRTQQEDSAVYLCASSPATSVYGYTFGSGTRLTVV.

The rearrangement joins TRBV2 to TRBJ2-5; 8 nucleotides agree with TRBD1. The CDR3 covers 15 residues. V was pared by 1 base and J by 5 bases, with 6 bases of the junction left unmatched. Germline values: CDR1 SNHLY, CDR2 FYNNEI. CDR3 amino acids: CASSEGQGAFETQYF. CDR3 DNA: TGTGCCAGCAGTGAAGGGCAGGGGGCTTTTGAGACCCAGTACTTC. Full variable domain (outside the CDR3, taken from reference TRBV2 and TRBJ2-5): EPEVTQTPSHQVTQMGQEVILRCVPISNHLYFYWYRQILGQKVEFLVSFYNNEISEKSEIFDDQFSVERPDGSNFTLKIRSTKLEDSAMYFCASSEGQGAFETQYFGPGTRLLVL.

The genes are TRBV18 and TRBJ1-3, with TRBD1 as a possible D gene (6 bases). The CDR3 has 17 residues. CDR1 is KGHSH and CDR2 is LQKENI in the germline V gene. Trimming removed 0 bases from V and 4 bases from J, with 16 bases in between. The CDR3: CASSPPDKRGIGNTIYF. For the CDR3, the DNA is TGTGCCAGCTCACCACCGGATAAGAGGGGGATCGGAAACACCATATATTTT.

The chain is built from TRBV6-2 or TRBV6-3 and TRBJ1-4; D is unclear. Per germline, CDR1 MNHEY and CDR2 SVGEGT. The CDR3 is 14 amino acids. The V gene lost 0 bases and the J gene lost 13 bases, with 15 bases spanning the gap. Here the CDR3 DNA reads TGTGCCAGCAGTTACTCCCCGTTGGGCATACGACTGTTTTTT. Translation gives CASSYSPLGIRLFF.

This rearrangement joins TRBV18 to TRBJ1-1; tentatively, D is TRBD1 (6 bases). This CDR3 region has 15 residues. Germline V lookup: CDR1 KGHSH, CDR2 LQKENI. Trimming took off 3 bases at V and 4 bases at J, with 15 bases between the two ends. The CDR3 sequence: CASSPRGGLFTEAFF. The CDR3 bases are TGTGCCAGCTCACCTCGAGGGGGATTATTCACTGAAGCTTTCTTT.

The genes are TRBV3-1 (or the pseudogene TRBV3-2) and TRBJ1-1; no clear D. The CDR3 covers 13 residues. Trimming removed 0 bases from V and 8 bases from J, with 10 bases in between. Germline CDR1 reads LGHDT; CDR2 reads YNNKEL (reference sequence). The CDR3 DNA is TGTGCCAGCAGCCAAGATCCCGGGTCGGAAGCTTTCTTT. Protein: CASSQDPGSEAFF.

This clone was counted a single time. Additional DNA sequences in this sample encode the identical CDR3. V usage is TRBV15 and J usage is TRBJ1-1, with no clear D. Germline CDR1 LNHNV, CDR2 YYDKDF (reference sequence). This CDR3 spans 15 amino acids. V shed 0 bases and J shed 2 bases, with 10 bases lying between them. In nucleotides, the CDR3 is TGTGCCACCAGCAGAGATCGCGCTCCTAACACTGAAGCTTTCTTT. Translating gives CATSRDRAPNTEAFF.